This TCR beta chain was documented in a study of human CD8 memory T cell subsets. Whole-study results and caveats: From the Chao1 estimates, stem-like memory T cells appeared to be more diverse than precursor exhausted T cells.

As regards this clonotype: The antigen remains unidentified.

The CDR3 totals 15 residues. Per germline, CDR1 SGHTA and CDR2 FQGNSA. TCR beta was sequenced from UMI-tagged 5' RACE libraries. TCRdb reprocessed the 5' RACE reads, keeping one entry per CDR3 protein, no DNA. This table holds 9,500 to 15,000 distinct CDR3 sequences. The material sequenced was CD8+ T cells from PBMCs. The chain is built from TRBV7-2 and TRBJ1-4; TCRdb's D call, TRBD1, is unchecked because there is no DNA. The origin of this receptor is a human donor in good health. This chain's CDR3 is CASSFRQAINEKLFF.